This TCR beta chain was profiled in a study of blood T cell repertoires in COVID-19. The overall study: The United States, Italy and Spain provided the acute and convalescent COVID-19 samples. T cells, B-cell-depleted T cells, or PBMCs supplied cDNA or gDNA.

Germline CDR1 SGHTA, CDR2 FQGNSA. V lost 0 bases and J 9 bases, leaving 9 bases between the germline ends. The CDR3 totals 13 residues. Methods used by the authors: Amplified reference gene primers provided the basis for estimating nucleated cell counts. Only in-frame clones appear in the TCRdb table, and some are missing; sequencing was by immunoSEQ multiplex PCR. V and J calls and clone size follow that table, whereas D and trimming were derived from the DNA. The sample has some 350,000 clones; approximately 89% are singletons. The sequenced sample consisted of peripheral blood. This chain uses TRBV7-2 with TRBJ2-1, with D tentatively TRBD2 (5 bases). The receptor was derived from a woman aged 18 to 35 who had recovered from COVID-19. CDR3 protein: CASSLALAGEQFF. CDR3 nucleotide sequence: TGTGCCAGCAGCTTAGCCCTAGCTGGTGAGCAGTTCTTC.